The TCR beta chain under discussion was sequenced for a study of cytomegalovirus exposure and HLA in healthy donors. General observations from the study: A later analysis found most CMV-associated TCR beta chains apparently HLA-restricted. Across donors, presence/absence analyses took sequencing depth to be roughly uniform. Apart from CMV serostatus, no immune exposure information was available.

The junction had 4 bases not matched to a gene; V was cut back by 5 bases and J by 0 bases. CDR1 and CDR2 from the germline V gene are SGHVS and FQNEAQ. The CDR3 is 15 amino acids. For this clone: Its cognate antigen is unknown.

Donors showed nominal health when sampled, although they likely had unrecorded immune exposures. Primers included in the PCR were 60 Vbeta and 13 Jbeta primers. The data were produced by immunoSEQ multiplex PCR, yet TCRdb's version contains in-frame clones alone and is incomplete. This sample has fewer than 250,000 clones, with over 80% found just once. The sequenced material came from PBMCs. The source of this sequence is a boy aged 2-15 years in good health and CMV-seronegative. V is TRBV7-8 and J is TRBJ2-7; 10 nucleotides line up with TRBD2. CDR3 sequence (DNA): TGTGCCAGCAGCCCGACTAGCGGGTCCTCCTACGAGCAGTACTTC. Amino acid sequence: CASSPTSGSSYEQYF.